Below are 12 T cell receptor beta chains sequenced from a single sample in a study of shared clonotypes between healthy human individuals. Repertoires were generated with immunoSEQ multiplex PCR, while TCRdb's copy carries only in-frame clones and drops some. Here the sample spans 2 million to 3 million clones, over 85% being singletons. Material for sequencing was naive CD4+ T cells from PBMCs. Sample subset: CD45RA+ positively selected. The origin of the receptors is a man between 18 and 29 years old in good health. Some clones in this sample may be carry-over from other donors' samples.

The chain is built from TRBV6-5 and TRBJ2-7, with 7 positions matching TRBD1. This CDR3 has 15 amino acids. The junction had 8 bases not matched to a gene; V was cut back by 5 bases and J by 1 base. The germline V gene encodes CDR1 MNHEY and CDR2 SVGAGI. This chain's CDR3 is CASSAGAGGSYEQYF. The CDR3 region has the DNA TGTGCCAGCAGTGCCGGTGCAGGGGGTTCCTACGAGCAGTACTTC.

The V gene is TRBV11-3, the J gene TRBJ2-2; 7 nucleotides line up with TRBD2. Germline assignment: CDR1 SGHNT and CDR2 YENEEA. V was pared by 5 bases and J by 6 bases, with 9 bases of the junction left unmatched. The CDR3 is 15 residues long. In nucleotides, the CDR3 is TGTGCCAGCAGCCCCAGCGGGACGGGACCCGGGGAGCTGTTTTTT. Translating it yields CASSPSGTGPGELFF.

The chain uses TRBV18 and TRBJ2-1, with 10 positions matching TRBD1. CDR3 length: 14 amino acids. Per the germline V gene, CDR1 is KGHSH and CDR2 is LQKENI. The V gene end was trimmed by 6 bases and the J gene end by 4 bases; junction bases not matched to a gene: 3. CDR3 sequence (DNA): TGTGCCAGCTCGGGACAGGGGCCTTACAATGAGCAGTTCTTC. Encoded protein: CASSGQGPYNEQFF.

This chain joins TRBV21-1 and TRBJ1-1. TRBV21-1 is listed as a pseudogene. This CDR3 contains 14 residues. CDR3 nucleotide sequence: TGTGCCAGCAGCCTCGGGGGGTTACACACTGAAGCTTTCTTT. It translates to CASSLGGLHTEAFF.

The sample holds one count of this clone. This sequence joins TRBV6-5 and TRBJ1-1; 8 positions agree with TRBD1. CDR1 is MNHEY, CDR2 SVGAGI, per germline. The length of the CDR3 is 14 residues. Trimming removed 6 bases from V and 4 bases from J; junction bases left unmatched: 7. The CDR3: CASRVQGAGTEAFF. CDR3 bases: TGTGCCAGCAGAGTCCAGGGGGCTGGCACTGAAGCTTTCTTT.

This sequence joins TRBV27 and TRBJ1-2; TRBD1 might be the D (6 bases). V lost 6 bases to trimming and J lost 2 bases, with 19 bases between them. The CDR3 length is 16 residues. Germline V CDR1 and CDR2: MNHEY, SMNVEV (reference sequence). This chain's CDR3 is CASSPNGDGGNYGYTF. CDR3 nucleotide sequence: TGTGCCAGCAGCCCTAATGGGGATGGGGGCAACTATGGCTACACCTTC.

The J gene is TRBJ2-1, the V gene TRBV15; D could derive from TRBD1 or TRBD2 (7 bases each). Germline lookup yields CDR1 LNHNV and CDR2 YYDKDF (reference sequence). V shed 3 bases and J shed 11 bases, with 26 bases lying between them. There are 17 residues in the CDR3. CDR3 in amino acids: CATSSAPQGRATDKQFF. The CDR3 DNA follows: TGTGCCACCAGCAGCGCCCCACAGGGGAGGGCGACAGATAAGCAGTTCTTC. The full variable domain, completed using reference TRBV15 and TRBJ2-1, is DAMVIQNPRYQVTQFGKPVTLSCSQTLNHNVMYWYQQKSSQAPKLLFHYYDKDFNNEADTPDNFQSRRPNTSFCFLDIRSPGLGDTAMYLCATSSAPQGRATDKQFFGPGTRLTVL.

This clone was picked up one time. At the DNA level, this CDR3 is encoded by other sequences in the same sample as well. The chain couples TRBV27 to TRBJ1-4, with 9 bases fitting TRBD1. The CDR3 consists of 15 residues. The V gene end was trimmed by 6 bases and the J gene end by 5 bases; junction bases not matched to a gene: 7. Germline CDR1 MNHEY, CDR2 SMNVEV (reference sequence). DNA for the CDR3: TGTGCCAGCAGCCGGGACAGGGCGGGCAATGAAAAACTGTTTTTT. This encodes CASSRDRAGNEKLFF.

The chain employs TRBV14 and TRBJ2-3; 14 positions agree with TRBD2. The length of the CDR3 is 18 residues. Per germline, CDR1 SGHDN and CDR2 FVKESK. The V segment lost 1 base and the J segment 5 bases; nucleotides outside the gene matches: 8. The CDR3 reads CASSQGLAGGPLQDTQYF. For the CDR3, the DNA is TGTGCCAGCAGCCAAGGACTAGCGGGAGGGCCGTTGCAAGATACGCAGTATTTT.

This chain connects TRBV18 to TRBJ2-1; 10 bases align to TRBD2. V dropped 3 bases and J dropped 3; count of bases not matched to a gene: 5. Germline CDR1 is KGHSH and CDR2 is LQKENI. The CDR3 length is 16 residues. The CDR3 region has the DNA TGTGCCAGCTCACCTTGGGGACTAGCGAGCTACAATGAGCAGTTCTTC. Its translation: CASSPWGLASYNEQFF. Together with reference TRBV18 and TRBJ2-1, the CDR3 gives the full variable domain: NAGVMQNPRHLVRRRGQEARLRCSPMKGHSHVYWYRQLPEEGLKFMVYLQKENIIDESGMPKERFSAEFPKEGPSILRIQQVVRGDSAAYFCASSPWGLASYNEQFFGPGTRLTVL.

This clone is a singleton in its sample. J is TRBJ2-3 and V is TRBV28; D tentatively reads TRBD1 or TRBD2 (5 bases each). Germline values: CDR1 MDHEN, CDR2 SYDVKM. V lost 3 bases and J 6 bases, leaving 16 bases between the germline ends. This CDR3 has 15 amino acids. The CDR3 loop is CASSLILFGTDTQYF. DNA of the CDR3: TGTGCCAGCAGTTTGATTCTATTCGGGACGGATACGCAGTATTTT.

V is TRBV28 and J is TRBJ1-4; D gene unclear. The length of the CDR3 is 16 residues. The germline V gene encodes CDR1 MDHEN and CDR2 SYDVKM. V was shortened by 4 bases and J by 5 bases, with 17 bases between the two germline ends. CDR3 residues: CASSYVGRRSNEKLFF. The DNA for the CDR3 is TGTGCCAGCAGTTACGTTGGGCGCAGGTCCAATGAAAAACTGTTTTTT.